A single sample is the source of the 2 T cell receptor beta chains below, sequenced in a study of blood T cell repertoires in COVID-19. The method was immunoSEQ multiplex PCR; TCRdb's version includes in-frame clones alone and lacks a portion of them. In the table there are approximately 45,000 clones, approximately 86% of which are singletons. Material: peripheral blood. Every receptor here comes from a man aged 35-49 years with active COVID-19.

This clone was counted a few times. CDR3 protein: CASSRRFSGGGETQYF. CDR3 sequence (DNA): TGTGCCAGCAGTCGACGCTTTTCAGGGGGTGGAGAGACCCAGTACTTC. The chain joins TRBV5-4 to TRBJ2-5; 7 bases are shared with TRBD1. Germline-derived CDR1 and CDR2 are SGHNT and YYREEE (reference sequence). J gave up 4 bases and V 5 bases, and 14 bases lay outside the gene matches. CDR3 length: 16 amino acids. The variable domain in full, with the rest retrieved from reference TRBV5-4 and TRBJ2-5, is ETGVTQSPTHLIKTRGQQVTLRCSSQSGHNTVSWYQQALGQGPQFIFQYYREEENGRGNFPPRFSGLQFPNYSSELNVNALELDDSALYLCASSRRFSGGGETQYFGPGTRLLVL.

This chain joins TRBV18 and TRBJ1-1, with a weak D call TRBD1 (6 bases). CDR1 KGHSH and CDR2 LQKENI come from the germline V gene. The CDR3 covers 16 residues. Trimming removed 3 bases from V and 0 bases from J, with 14 bases in between. The CDR3 loop reads CASSPVDSNMNTEAFF. The CDR3 nucleotides are TGTGCCAGCTCACCTGTGGACAGCAATATGAACACTGAAGCTTTCTTT.